The rows below give T cell receptor beta chains drawn from one sample of a study of blood T cell repertoires in COVID-19. Sequenced by immunoSEQ multiplex PCR; TCRdb stores in-frame clones only, minus some. The table includes more than 80,000 clones, 80% to 90% detected once. Sequenced: peripheral blood. The receptors originated from a man older than 75 with acute or convalescent COVID-19. The CDR3 runs from the conserved cysteine through the conserved F or W. A D gene is named only where the DNA matches it firmly. Not all rows give a size; the values are once, few, many and, for expanded clones, a class.

d_call	j_call	v_call	clone_size	cdr3_aa	cdr3_nt
TRBD2	TRBJ2-1	TRBV19	NA	CASRTPGLAVNEQFF	TGTGCCAGTAGGACGCCGGGACTAGCGGTCAATGAGCAGTTCTTC
NA	TRBJ1-6	TRBV19	NA	CASSGQLSYNSPLHF	TGTGCCAGTAGCGGACAGCTCTCCTATAATTCACCCCTCCACTTT
TRBD1	TRBJ1-2	TRBV5-1	NA	CASSISDRGYGYTF	TGCGCCAGCAGCATCTCGGACAGGGGCTATGGCTACACCTTC
TRBD2	TRBJ2-1	TRBV4-2	NA	CASSQESSGSFRNEQFF	TGTGCCAGCAGCCAAGAGTCCAGCGGGAGTTTTCGGAATGAGCAGTTCTTC
TRBD2	TRBJ2-2	TRBV5-1	NA	CATGGGLAGGTGELFF	TGCGCCACCGGAGGGGGACTAGCGGGAGGAACCGGGGAGCTGTTTTTT
TRBD2	TRBJ2-7	TRBV5-1	NA	CASSFREPGLAGSGSYEQYF	TGCGCCAGCAGCTTCCGGGAGCCGGGACTAGCGGGAAGTGGTTCCTACGAGCAGTACTTC
NA	TRBJ2-5	TRBV15	NA	CATSRAGETQYF	TGTGCCACCAGCCGCGCCGGGGAGACCCAGTACTTC
NA	TRBJ2-1	TRBV9	NA	CASSPPGLGNEQFF	TGTGCCAGCAGCCCTCCGGGTTTGGGCAATGAGCAGTTCTTC
TRBD2	TRBJ2-1	TRBV18	NA	CASSPLGTSNNEQFF	TGTGCCAGCTCACCACTGGGGACTAGCAACAATGAGCAGTTCTTC
NA	TRBJ2-2	TRBV5-1	NA	CASSWEGQVTGELFF	TGCGCCAGCAGCTGGGAGGGACAGGTGACCGGGGAGCTGTTTTTT
TRBD2	TRBJ2-3	TRBV7-2	NA	CASSLDGTSGRTDTQYF	TGTGCCAGCAGCTTAGACGGGACTAGCGGGAGAACAGATACGCAGTATTTT
TRBD2	TRBJ2-3	TRBV19	NA	CASSTSGSGTDTQYF	TGTGCCAGTAGTACTAGCGGGAGCGGAACAGATACGCAGTATTTT
TRBD1	TRBJ2-3	TRBV19	NA	CASSNALDRGTDTQYF	TGTGCCAGTAGCAACGCGCTCGACAGGGGCACAGATACGCAGTATTTT
NA	TRBJ2-5	TRBV7-9	NA	CASTLGGGSGETQYF	TGTGCCAGCACCCTTGGAGGGGGCTCGGGAGAGACCCAGTACTTC
TRBD2	TRBJ2-5	TRBV6-5	NA	CASSYRTSGVETQYF	TGTGCCAGCAGTTACCGGACTAGCGGCGTAGAGACCCAGTACTTC
NA	TRBJ1-5	TRBV19	NA	CASSPAGRDQPQHF	TGTGCCAGTAGTCCAGCGGGCAGGGATCAGCCCCAGCATTTT
NA	TRBJ2-1	TRBV11-3	NA	CASSLDWAGEQFF	TGTGCCAGCAGCTTAGATTGGGCGGGTGAGCAGTTCTTC
NA	TRBJ1-2	TRBV6-6	NA	CASSYPQGNGYTF	TGTGCCAGCAGTTATCCGCAGGGGAATGGCTACACCTTC
TRBD1	TRBJ1-5	TRBV6-2/TRBV6-3	few	CASSRTGGDNQPQHF	TGTGCCAGCAGTCGGACAGGGGGGGACAATCAGCCCCAGCATTTT
TRBD1	TRBJ1-2	TRBV4-1	NA	CASSQPRGLDYGYTF	TGCGCCAGCAGCCAACCCAGGGGGCTGGACTATGGCTACACCTTC
NA	TRBJ2-1	TRBV2	NA	CASRGLPGAEQFF	TGTGCCAGTCGGGGTTTGCCAGGGGCAGAGCAGTTCTTC
TRBD2	TRBJ2-3	TRBV9	NA	CASSVEGAGRDTQYF	TGTGCCAGCAGCGTGGAGGGAGCGGGGCGAGATACGCAGTATTTT
NA	TRBJ2-7	TRBV28	NA	CASSYTTGSKYF	TGTGCCAGCAGTTATACGACAGGTAGTAAGTACTTC
TRBD2	TRBJ2-7	TRBV19	NA	CASSKGTSGAYEQYF	TGTGCCAGTAGTAAAGGGACTAGCGGAGCCTACGAGCAGTACTTC
TRBD1	TRBJ2-7	TRBV5-4	few	CASSLVPGTAYEQYF	TGTGCCAGCAGCTTGGTCCCAGGGACAGCCTACGAGCAGTACTTC
NA	TRBJ2-6	TRBV2	once	CASSLETNVLTF	TGTGCCAGCAGCCTCGAGACCAACGTCCTGACTTTC
NA	TRBJ1-4	TRBV15	NA	CATASWAANEKLFF	TGTGCCACCGCGTCCTGGGCTGCAAATGAAAAACTGTTTTTT
TRBD1	TRBJ2-1	TRBV12-3/TRBV12-4	NA	CASSWGQGEQFF	TGTGCCAGCAGCTGGGGACAGGGCGAGCAGTTCTTC
NA	TRBJ2-7	TRBV15	NA	CATSRGDNRFEQYF	TGTGCCACCAGCAGGGGGGACAATCGCTTCGAGCAGTACTTC
TRBD2	TRBJ2-1	TRBV5-1	NA	CASSLEASGGDEQFF	TGCGCCAGCAGCTTGGAGGCTAGCGGAGGGGATGAGCAGTTCTTC
TRBD1	TRBJ1-2	TRBV7-9	NA	CASSTDRLYGYTF	TGTGCCAGCAGCACGGACAGGCTCTATGGCTACACCTTC
NA	TRBJ1-1	TRBV19	few	CASSFSGDTEAFF	TGTGCCAGTAGTTTTTCCGGGGACACTGAAGCTTTCTTT
TRBD2	TRBJ2-1	TRBV5-1	NA	CASSLTSGRMNEQFF	TGCGCCAGCAGCTTGACTAGCGGGAGAATGAATGAGCAGTTCTTC
TRBD2	TRBJ2-1	TRBV7-2	NA	CASSPWGGSSYNEQFF	TGTGCCAGCAGTCCCTGGGGCGGGAGCTCCTACAATGAGCAGTTCTTC
NA	TRBJ1-2	TRBV3-1/TRBV3-2	NA	CASSSEIGYGYTF	TGTGCCAGCAGCTCGGAGATAGGCTATGGCTACACCTTC
NA	TRBJ2-1	TRBV28	NA	CASSTRYPGDEQFF	TGTGCCAGCAGTACCCGATACCCAGGGGATGAGCAGTTCTTC
NA	TRBJ1-5	TRBV19	NA	CASTRGNSNQPQHF	TGTGCCAGTACCAGGGGCAATAGCAATCAGCCCCAGCATTTT
TRBD1	TRBJ1-2	TRBV13	NA	CASSLDLRQGGLGYTF	TGTGCCAGCAGCCTCGACTTAAGACAGGGCGGCCTTGGCTACACCTTC
TRBD2	TRBJ2-2	TRBV9	NA	CASSISGRTGELFF	TGTGCCAGCAGCATTAGCGGGAGGACCGGGGAGCTGTTTTTT
TRBD2	TRBJ2-7	TRBV6-5	NA	CASSSGTSGRAYEQYF	TGTGCCAGCAGTTCCGGGACTAGCGGGAGGGCCTACGAGCAGTACTTC
NA	TRBJ2-5	TRBV28	NA	CASSSTGGPETQYF	TGTGCCAGCAGTTCGACGGGGGGCCCAGAGACCCAGTACTTC
TRBD1	TRBJ1-1	TRBV19	few	CASSRGRGTEAFF	TGTGCCAGTAGCAGGGGGCGCGGCACTGAAGCTTTCTTT
NA	TRBJ2-1	TRBV5-6	once	CASSTTEVEQFF	TGTGCCAGCAGCACTACTGAGGTCGAGCAGTTCTTC
NA	TRBJ2-3	TRBV5-1	once	CASSLALGDTQYF	TGCGCCAGCAGCTTGGCCCTCGGAGATACGCAGTATTTT
TRBD2	TRBJ2-5	TRBV9	once	CASSVGASGVQETQYF	TGTGCCAGCAGCGTAGGTGCTAGCGGAGTTCAAGAGACCCAGTACTTC
TRBD2	TRBJ2-2	TRBV6-5	NA	CASRTSGSHGELFF	TGTGCCAGCAGGACTAGCGGGAGCCACGGGGAGCTGTTTTTT
TRBD1	TRBJ1-5	TRBV19	NA	CASRSGTGGSYSNQPQHF	TGTGCCAGTAGGTCCGGGACAGGGGGCTCTTATAGCAATCAGCCCCAGCATTTT
TRBD1	TRBJ2-5	TRBV11-2	NA	CASSPDRAHGETQYF	TGTGCCAGCAGCCCCGACAGGGCTCACGGGGAGACCCAGTACTTC
TRBD1	TRBJ1-5	TRBV28	NA	CASIKRGQGASNQPQHF	TGTGCCAGCATCAAACGGGGACAGGGGGCATCCAATCAGCCCCAGCATTTT
NA	TRBJ2-7	TRBV6-6	NA	CASRIQGSSEQYF	TGTGCCAGCAGAATCCAGGGTTCCAGCGAGCAGTACTTC
TRBD2	TRBJ2-2	TRBV5-1	NA	CASSAGTSVPNTGELFF	TGCGCCAGCAGCGCCGGGACTAGCGTTCCGAACACCGGGGAGCTGTTTTTT
TRBD1	TRBJ1-4	TRBV28	NA	CASSQGAGEKLFF	TGTGCCAGCAGCCAGGGGGCTGGAGAAAAACTGTTTTTT
TRBD2	TRBJ2-5	TRBV5-3	NA	CARSWGLAEWGMETQYF	TGTGCCAGAAGCTGGGGACTAGCGGAGTGGGGTATGGAGACCCAGTACTTC
NA	TRBJ2-7	TRBV12-3/TRBV12-4	NA	CASSFSPEDEQYF	TGTGCCAGCAGTTTTTCCCCAGAGGACGAGCAGTACTTC